This TCR beta chain stems from a study of blood T cell repertoires in COVID-19. Assay used: immunoSEQ multiplex PCR; TCRdb lists only in-frame clones, some missing. The profile shows around 140,000 clones, approximately 80% of them singletons. Losses at the gene ends were 4 bases for V and 5 bases for J; bases not matched to a gene: 11. The CDR3 extends over 17 amino acids. Germline V gene data show CDR1 as LGHDT and CDR2 as YNNKEL (reference sequence). The sequencing sample was made of peripheral blood. The TCR originated in a man between 65 and 85 years old who had recovered from COVID-19. The chain recombines TRBV3-1 (or the pseudogene TRBV3-2) with TRBJ2-1; 10 positions agree with TRBD2. CDR3 protein: CASSLGCRTSGHNEQFF. In DNA, the CDR3 is TGTGCCAGCAGCCTAGGTTGTAGGACTAGCGGCCACAATGAGCAGTTCTTC.